Below, 14 T cell receptor beta chains from the same sample are listed, as sequenced in a study of post-analysis software for immune sequencing data (dated by TCRdb to about 2015). General conclusions and limits of the study: Significantly higher frequencies in patients than in controls were found for a few TRBV segments, including TRBV5-6, TRBV5-1 and TRBV20-1.

No antigens are known for them. Libraries were built with PCR. The reads were generated on an Illumina HiSeq 2500. To reduce PCR and sequencing biases, unique molecular identifiers were incorporated into the TCR beta cDNA libraries. The public reads were run again by TCRdb, first through fastp at Q25 and then through MiXCR, and only productive beta chains were kept. Rows are combined by CDR3 protein, so each entry shows the most common genes and DNA. For this sample the table gives about 180,000 distinct CDR3 sequences, of which 30% were detected only once. Over 1.2% of the sample belongs to the ten largest clones. Material for sequencing was blood. These receptors were obtained from a girl aged 10 to 17 with multiple sclerosis.

This clonotype was seen ten or more times. The rearrangement links TRBV28 to TRBJ2-5, with 7 bases lining up with TRBD1. V lost 7 bases and J lost 2; bases outside the gene matches: 4. The CDR3 length is 13 residues. CDR1 is MDHEN and CDR2 is SYDVKM in the germline V gene. This chain's CDR3 is CASKRGRQETQYF. CDR3 nucleotides: TGTGCCAGCAAAAGGGGGCGGCAAGAGACCCAGTACTTC.

This clonotype was counted ten times or more. The rearrangement links TRBV6-5 to TRBJ2-7; D remains ambiguous. The CDR3 is made up of 14 amino acids. The V and J ends lost 4 bases and 0 bases respectively, with 10 bases between them. Germline V lookup: CDR1 MNHEY, CDR2 SVGAGI. The chain's CDR3 is CASSSPASSYEQYF. Written as DNA, the CDR3 is TGTGCCAGCAGTTCCCCTGCGAGCTCCTACGAGCAGTACTTC.

The chain links TRBV7-6 to TRBJ2-5; D perhaps matches TRBD2 (6 bases). Trimming pared 5 bases from V and 2 bases from J, leaving 15 bases between. The CDR3 is 15 residues long. Germline lookup yields CDR1 SGHVS and CDR2 FNYEAQ. The CDR3 DNA reads TGTGCCAGCAGCGGTTGGGGGGACGGACAAGAGACCCAGTACTTC. Translation: CASSGWGDGQETQYF.

About this clonotype itself: One base away lies a much larger clone, so this may be a sequencing read error. The gene calls are TRBV28 and TRBJ2-1, with 8 bases fitting TRBD1. V was pared by 4 bases and J by 0 bases, with 11 bases of the junction left unmatched. Germline V gene sequence: CDR1 MDHEN, CDR2 SYDVKM. The CDR3 extends over 18 amino acids. As DNA, the CDR3 is TGTGCCAGCAGTTCATCGACAGGGGTGAGGAGCTCCTACAATGAGCAGTTCTTC. This encodes CASSSSTGVRSSYNEQFF.

Many counts were recorded for this clonotype. The chain couples TRBV20-1 to TRBJ2-1; 9 bases map to TRBD2. There are 15 residues in the CDR3. With 4 bases clipped from V and 1 base from J, the junction kept 5 bases outside the gene matches. CDR1 and CDR2 (germline): DFQATT, SNEGSKA (reference sequence). In DNA, the CDR3 is TGCAGTGCTATTATTAGCGGGAGATCCTACAATGAGCAGTTCTTC. It specifies CSAIISGRSYNEQFF.

Comment on this clonotype: A clone one base away is much larger, so this may be a read error. This chain connects TRBV7-9 to TRBJ2-1; possible D gene TRBD2, 6 bases. Germline values: CDR1 SEHNR, CDR2 FQNEAQ (reference sequence). The length of the CDR3 is 16 residues. CDR3 sequence: CAGSSRGREAAGEQFF. The CDR3 DNA follows: TGTGCCGGCAGCTCAAGAGGGCGGGAAGCTGCGGGTGAGCAGTTCTTC.

This clonotype was detected a few times. The rearrangement uses TRBV29-1 and TRBJ2-3, with 12 bases lining up with TRBD2. Looked up from germline, CDR1 is SQVTM and CDR2 is ANQGSEA. This CDR3 comprises 16 residues. V lost 7 bases, J lost 3 bases, and 11 bases stayed unmatched. The CDR3 here is CSAGGFLAGGTDTQYF. CDR3 DNA sequence: TGCAGCGCCGGAGGATTCCTAGCGGGAGGGACAGATACGCAGTATTTT.

This clonotype was observed a few times. The V and J genes are TRBV5-1 and TRBJ2-7; D gene uncertain. There are 14 residues in the CDR3. Germline V gene lookup returns CDR1 SGHRS and CDR2 YFSETQ. V gave up 4 bases and J gave up 1 base, with 12 bases separating them. In nucleotides, the CDR3 is TGCGCCAGCAGCCCCCTAACGAGTTCCTACGAGCAGTACTTC. Protein: CASSPLTSSYEQYF.

V is TRBV2 and J is TRBJ2-2, with TRBD2 matching 10 bases. From germline, CDR1 is SNHLY and CDR2 FYNNEI. This CDR3 has 17 residues. V gave up 8 bases and J gave up 8 bases; unmatched junction bases: 17. CDR3 residues: CASGGFRSGRAEGELFF. CDR3 nucleotides: TGTGCCAGCGGGGGCTTTCGGAGCGGGAGGGCCGAAGGGGAGCTGTTTTTT.

About this clonotype: This could be a read error, since a much larger clone is one nucleotide away. CDR3 nucleotide sequence: TGCGCCAGCAGCTTGTCCGGAGTGGCGGGAGGGCCGTACGATGAGCAGTTCTTC. Protein product: CASSLSGVAGGPYDEQFF. The chain employs TRBV5-1 and TRBJ2-1, with 9 nucleotides matching TRBD2. Germline CDR1 reads SGHRS; CDR2 reads YFSETQ. The CDR3 sequence is 18 residues long. The V gene end was trimmed by 1 base and the J gene end by 8 bases; junction bases not matched to a gene: 16.

This clonotype was detected many times. The gene calls are TRBV18 and TRBJ2-3, with D perhaps matching TRBD2 (6 bases). The CDR3 spans 17 residues. Trimming shortened V by 2 bases and J by 5 bases, and 20 bases separated the two germline ends. The germline CDR1 and CDR2 sequences are KGHSH and LQKENI. The CDR3 DNA sequence: TGTGCCAGCTCACCAGAACCGGGACTCACATGGGGAGATACGCAGTATTTT. It encodes CASSPEPGLTWGDTQYF.

This clonotype was counted many times. This chain connects TRBV7-2 to TRBJ2-1, with 9 nucleotides matching TRBD2. Germline CDR1 reads SGHTA; CDR2 reads FQGNSA. This CDR3 region has 17 residues. V shed 5 bases and J 8 bases; nucleotides not matched to a gene: 16. The CDR3 sequence is CASSRQSGTSFKDEQFF. In nucleotides, the CDR3 is TGTGCCAGCAGCCGGCAATCCGGGACTAGCTTTAAGGATGAGCAGTTCTTC.

In regard to this clonotype: Being one base from a much bigger clone, this may be a read error. The rearrangement joins TRBV29-1 to TRBJ2-7; TRBD2 matches 10 bases. The V gene's germline CDR1 is SQVTM and CDR2 ANQGSEA. The trim removed 5 bases at V and 3 bases at J, leaving 10 bases unmatched. The CDR3 runs 15 residues. CDR3 nucleotides: TGCAGCGTTTACTTTGGAGGGACTAGCGTCTACGAGCAGTACTTC. This gives the protein CSVYFGGTSVYEQYF.

This chain links TRBV7-6 with TRBJ2-1; no clear D. The V end lost 4 bases, the J end lost 4 bases, and 5 bases lay between the germline ends. There are 12 residues in the CDR3. Germline lookup yields CDR1 SGHVS and CDR2 FNYEAQ. The chain's CDR3 is CASSSLYNEQFF. CDR3 nucleotide sequence: TGTGCCAGCAGCTCACTATACAATGAGCAGTTCTTC.